This T cell receptor (beta chain) was sequenced for a study of somatic mutations in cytotoxic T cells in rheumatoid arthritis. Study-level background: Blood samples of roughly 29 ml were drawn from patients (in EDTA) right after diagnosis and before any treatment. Some V beta antibody-stained T-cell populations were flow-sorted at nearly 100% purity, including V beta1+ cells sequenced for TCRB.

CDR3 size: 15 residues. Per the germline V gene, CDR1 is PRHDT and CDR2 is FYEKMQ (reference sequence). V gave up 2 bases and J gave up 5 bases; unmatched junction bases: 3. The table lists this clone with a few counts. Researchers isolated CD4+ and CD8+ cells by positive magnetic bead selection and then checked their purity by flow cytometry. Here immunoSEQ multiplex PCR was the method, and the copy in TCRdb shows in-frame clones only, minus some. The table lists about 4,700 clones, over 70% of them singletons. The sequenced sample consisted of CD8+ T cells sorted from blood. V usage is TRBV13 and J usage is TRBJ1-2; 12 nucleotides line up with TRBD1. The receptor comes from a man between 70 and 80 years old with rheumatoid arthritis. DNA for the CDR3: TGTGCCAGCAGCTTACGGGGACAGGGGGCTTATGGCTACACCTTC. Protein: CASSLRGQGAYGYTF.